One and the same sample provided the 7 T cell receptor beta chains below, sequenced in a study of memory CD4+ T cells and cytomegalovirus serostatus. The sort gate was single viable CD3+CD4+CD8-CD45RO+ cells for memory CD4+ T cells. Only in-frame clones appear in the TCRdb table, and some are missing; sequencing was by immunoSEQ multiplex PCR. This sample carries about 64,000 clones, approximately 80% of them seen once, and the ten largest clones take 0.88%. The sequenced material came from memory CD4+ T cells from blood. The receptors here all came from an adult in good health and CMV-seronegative.

The chain uses TRBV14 and TRBJ1-2; D gene unclear. V shed 1 base and J shed 4 bases, with 4 bases lying between them. CDR3 length: 12 amino acids. The germline V gene encodes CDR1 SGHDN and CDR2 FVKESK. CDR3 coding DNA: TGTGCCAGCAGCCAAGCTGCCTATGGCTACACCTTC. Protein: CASSQAAYGYTF.

The chain joins TRBV18 to TRBJ1-5; D gene unclear. The germline CDR1 and CDR2 sequences are KGHSH and LQKENI. V lost 4 bases, J lost 2 bases, and 9 bases lay in between. The CDR3 extends over 14 amino acids. As DNA, the CDR3 is TGTGCCAGCTCACAGGGTTATCGCAATCAGCCCCAGCATTTT. As protein: CASSQGYRNQPQHF.

The chain employs TRBV15 and TRBJ2-1, with D perhaps matching TRBD2 (6 bases). Deletions cut 3 bases from V and 7 bases from J, with 16 bases between. CDR3 length: 15 amino acids. The V gene's germline CDR1 is LNHNV and CDR2 YYDKDF (reference sequence). The CDR3 spells CATSRARGSGNEQFF. In DNA form, the CDR3 reads TGTGCCACCAGCAGGGCCCGGGGGTCGGGAAATGAGCAGTTCTTC. Drawing the rest from reference TRBV15 and TRBJ2-1, the complete variable domain is DAMVIQNPRYQVTQFGKPVTLSCSQTLNHNVMYWYQQKSSQAPKLLFHYYDKDFNNEADTPDNFQSRRPNTSFCFLDIRSPGLGDTAMYLCATSRARGSGNEQFFGPGTRLTVL.

The gene calls are TRBV6-7 and TRBJ1-4, with 9 nucleotides matching TRBD1. TRBV6-7 is classed as an ORF, of uncertain function. V lost 4 bases and J lost 5; bases outside the gene matches: 11. This CDR3 is built from 17 residues. CDR3 loop: CASSFCLYRGRNEKLFF. The CDR3 DNA is TGTGCCAGCAGTTTCTGTCTTTACAGGGGGCGGAATGAAAAACTGTTTTTT.

The rearrangement links TRBV18 to TRBJ1-4; D is undetermined. The V and J ends lost 3 bases and 6 bases respectively, with 5 bases between them. CDR1 KGHSH and CDR2 LQKENI come from the germline V gene. This CDR3 has 12 amino acids. CDR3 sequence (DNA): TGTGCCAGCTCACCCTCAGATGAAAAACTGTTTTTT. Translation: CASSPSDEKLFF. The whole variable domain, filled in from reference TRBV18 and TRBJ1-4, reads NAGVMQNPRHLVRRRGQEARLRCSPMKGHSHVYWYRQLPEEGLKFMVYLQKENIIDESGMPKERFSAEFPKEGPSILRIQQVVRGDSAAYFCASSPSDEKLFFGSGTQLSVL.

The V and J genes are TRBV29-1 and TRBJ2-1; weak D call: TRBD1 (6 bases). CDR3 length equals 11 residues. CDR1 and CDR2 from the germline V gene are SQVTM and ANQGSEA. Trimming left V 7 bases short and J 7 bases short, with 11 bases between. For the CDR3, the DNA is TGCAGCGGTGGACAGAGGAATGAGCAGTTCTTC. Translated, it gives CSGGQRNEQFF.

The chain has TRBV6-5 and TRBJ1-6; maybe TRBD1 (5 bases). Trimming pared 2 bases from V and 10 bases from J, leaving 15 bases between. This CDR3 has 15 residues. Germline V gene data show CDR1 as MNHEY and CDR2 as SVGAGI. The CDR3 DNA is TGTGCCAGCAGTTACGGACACACAGTAGGGTCACCCCTCCACTTT. Residues: CASSYGHTVGSPLHF.